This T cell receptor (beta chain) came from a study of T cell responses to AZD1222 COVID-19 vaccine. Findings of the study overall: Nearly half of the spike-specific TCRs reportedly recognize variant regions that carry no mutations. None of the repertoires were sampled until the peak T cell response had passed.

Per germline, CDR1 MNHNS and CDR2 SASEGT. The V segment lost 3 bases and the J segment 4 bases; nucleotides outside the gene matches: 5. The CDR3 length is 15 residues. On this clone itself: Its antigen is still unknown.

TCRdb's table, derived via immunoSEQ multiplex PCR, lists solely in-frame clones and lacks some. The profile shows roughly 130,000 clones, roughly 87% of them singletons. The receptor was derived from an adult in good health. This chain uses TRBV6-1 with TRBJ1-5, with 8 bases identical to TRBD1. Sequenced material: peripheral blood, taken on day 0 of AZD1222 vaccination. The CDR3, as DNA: TGTGCCAGCAGTGACGGACAGGGTTTGAATCAGCCCCAGCATTTT. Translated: CASSDGQGLNQPQHF.